The subject of this entry is one TCR beta chain. Its antigen remains undetermined. No quality values exist for individual bases; no much larger clone is one base distant. This sample is drawn from a study of blood T cell repertoires in COVID-19 (dated by TCRdb to between 2020 and 2021). For the study in its entirety: Collaborator samples came from the United States, Italy and Spain and covered acute and convalescent phases of COVID-19. Deeply sampled blood TCRbeta repertoires from subjects exposed to, actively infected with, or recovered from COVID-19 were included in the dataset. The samples were drawn from two sources: the first 160 participants of the ongoing ImmuneRACE study, and over 1,000 subjects contributed by 6 global collaborators. Where available, HLA class I and class II types were obtained from metadata supplied by the sample provider rather than from assay-based typing. Sample metadata almost always included a de-identified subject ID, COVID-19 status, age in years and sex. The material from the prospective study consisted of cDNA or gDNA derived from T cells, B-cell-depleted T cells, or PBMCs. The repertoires were released in a freely available public database intended as a resource for research on the immune response to SARS-CoV-2. General study outcomes and caveats: How much clinical and demographic metadata was included differed by source and by participant, and the metadata was provided uncurated.

In the germline V gene (reference sequence), CDR1 corresponds to SGHKS and CDR2 to YYEKEE. At the junction V is shortened by 4 bases and J by 0 bases, with 9 bases in between. CDR3 length: 14 amino acids, cysteine to phenylalanine. Just CDR3 DNA is preserved here, 42 bases in frame from base 1. TCRbeta CDR3 regions were amplified from genomic DNA using the immunoSEQ Assay, a bias-controlled multiplex PCR. From the authors' description of their analysis: Within the assay, amplification of reference gene primers was used to estimate how many nucleated cells each sample contained. To quantify the absolute abundance of each unique TCRbeta CDR3 rearrangement, sequence reads were collapsed and filtered. For each sample, productive Simpson clonality was calculated as the square root of Simpson's diversity index over productive rearrangements. TCRdb provides this immuneACCESS table in a form limited to in-frame rearrangements. Some clones are lacking; in checked studies, under half of them reflect an unresolved V gene, and why the rest are absent is not known. V and J calls and clone size are copied from that table; D and trimming were computed from the DNA. The sample contains 280,000 or so clones, 89% of them found a single time. The top ten clonotypes cover roughly 2.9% of the sample.

Participants in the prospective study were aged roughly 18 to 89 years, lived in under 30 United States geographic areas, and enrolled through a virtual design. Cohort assignment in the prospective study relied on participant-reported clinical history from a screening survey and a study questionnaire. Exposed participants had been in contact with someone with a PCR-confirmed or clinician-diagnosed COVID-19 case within 2 weeks of study entry. Mobile phlebotomists in the prospective study collected whole blood, serum and a nasopharyngeal or oropharyngeal swab from every participant. Prospective study participants could optionally give additional blood draws and questionnaires over a roughly two-month period. Prospective study blood samples were shipped either frozen or at room temperature before DNA extraction.

Input material: PBMCs or T cells enriched from blood (not recorded which). Here the chain combines TRBV5-5 and TRBJ2-3; the D gene is perhaps TRBD1, on 5 matching bases. This clonotype was obtained from a woman aged 45-65 years who had been exposed to COVID-19. The CDR3 reads CASSPTASTDTQYF. The nucleotides read TGTGCCAGCAGCCCGACAGCTAGCACAGATACGCAGTATTTT.